This TCR beta chain was identified during a study of cytomegalovirus exposure and HLA in healthy donors. Trimming removed 5 bases at V and 4 bases at J, with 14 bases between. The CDR3 totals 14 residues. The V gene's germline CDR1 is SGHTA and CDR2 FQGNSA. Study results and caveats: Later analysis identified about 17,000 TCR beta sequences associated with HLA alleles, using a false discovery rate threshold of 0.05.

PCR involved 60 Vbeta and 13 Jbeta primers. Some clones are missing from TCRdb's copy, which holds only in-frame ones; the method was immunoSEQ multiplex PCR. The profile shows more than 90,000 clones, 73% of them singletons. As for this clone: Its antigen is not identified.

This rearrangement joins TRBV7-2 to TRBJ1-2, with TRBD1 as a possible D gene (6 bases). Sequencing used PBMCs. This sequence was found in a woman in her thirties in good health and CMV-seronegative. CDR3 in amino acids: CASSPAQGVYGYTF. The CDR3 DNA is TGTGCCAGCAGCCCTGCACAGGGAGTCTATGGCTACACCTTC.